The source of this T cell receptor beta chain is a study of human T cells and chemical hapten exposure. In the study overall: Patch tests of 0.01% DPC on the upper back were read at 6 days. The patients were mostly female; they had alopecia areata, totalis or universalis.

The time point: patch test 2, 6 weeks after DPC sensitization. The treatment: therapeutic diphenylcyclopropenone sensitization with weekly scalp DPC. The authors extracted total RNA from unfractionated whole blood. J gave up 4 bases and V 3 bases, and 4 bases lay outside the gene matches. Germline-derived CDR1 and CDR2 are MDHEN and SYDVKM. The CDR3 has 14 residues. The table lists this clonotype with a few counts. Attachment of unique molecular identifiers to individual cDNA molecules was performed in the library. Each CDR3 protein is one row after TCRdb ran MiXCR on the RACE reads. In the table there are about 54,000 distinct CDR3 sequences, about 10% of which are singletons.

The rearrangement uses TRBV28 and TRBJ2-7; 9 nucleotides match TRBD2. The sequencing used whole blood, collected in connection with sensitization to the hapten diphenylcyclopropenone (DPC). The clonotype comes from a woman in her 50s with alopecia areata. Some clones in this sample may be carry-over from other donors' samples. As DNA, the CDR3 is TGTGCCAGCAGTTTGGGAGGACTAGCGTACGAGCAGTACTTC. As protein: CASSLGGLAYEQYF.